Presented here are 9 T cell receptor beta chains from one specimen sequenced in a study of beta chain features in type 1 diabetes. Sequenced material consisted of expressed TCRB transcripts (all of the isolated RNA was reverse transcribed). Sequencing used immunoSEQ multiplex PCR; TCRdb keeps in-frame clones, though not all of them. Of a few hundred thousand clones in the sample, approximately 13% were seen once. The antigens of these receptors remain unknown. General observations from the study: For Type 1 diabetes patients, all four CD4+ subsets carried TCRB CDR3s that were moderately but significantly shorter.

The source material was naive CD4+ T cells from blood. These receptor sequences come from a woman under 30 with type 1 diabetes.

This sequence joins TRBV7-2 and TRBJ2-1; 12 nucleotides match TRBD2. The germline V gene encodes CDR1 SGHTA and CDR2 FQGNSA. V was pared by 6 bases and J by 9 bases, with 9 bases of the junction left unmatched. The CDR3 loop spans 15 amino acids. DNA for the CDR3: TGTGCCAGCAGTCCAACTAGCGGGAGGAGAGGTGAGCAGTTCTTC. Protein product: CASSPTSGRRGEQFF.

This clone has more than one count but fewer than ten. The V gene is TRBV29-1, the J gene TRBJ1-1, with 7 bases aligning to TRBD1. Germline V gives CDR1 SQVTM, CDR2 ANQGSEA. This CDR3 is 12 amino acids long. The V segment lost 6 bases and the J segment 10 bases; nucleotides outside the gene matches: 11. As DNA, the CDR3 is TGCAGCGTCGCCGGGACAAGGGGGCGAGCTTTCTTT. Protein product: CSVAGTRGRAFF. Full variable domain (outside the CDR3, taken from reference TRBV29-1 and TRBJ1-1): SAVISQKPSRDICQRGTSLTIQCQVDSQVTMMFWYRQQPGQSLTLIATANQGSEATYESGFVIDKFPISRPNLTFSTLTVSNMSPEDSSIYLCSVAGTRGRAFFGQGTRLTVV.

V usage is TRBV27 and J usage is TRBJ2-1; possibly TRBD1 for D (5 bases). CDR3 length equals 16 residues. V was trimmed by 3 bases and J by 0 bases, leaving 12 bases between them. Germline CDR1 and CDR2: MNHEY and SMNVEV (reference sequence). CDR3 DNA sequence: TGTGCCAGCAGTTTTTTGACAGAAGGCTCCTACAATGAGCAGTTCTTC. This sequence encodes CASSFLTEGSYNEQFF.

In this sample, this clone turned up a few times. V is TRBV5-1 and J is TRBJ1-5; D unresolved. This CDR3 spans 15 amino acids. CDR1 and CDR2 (germline): SGHRS, YFSETQ. V lost 0 bases and J 7 bases, leaving 14 bases between the germline ends. CDR3 in amino acids: CASSLEAGYGQPQHF. In nucleotides, the CDR3 is TGCGCCAGCAGCTTGGAGGCGGGGTACGGGCAGCCCCAGCATTTT.

The rearrangement links TRBV5-6 to TRBJ1-2, with D perhaps matching TRBD1 (5 bases). CDR1 is SGHDT and CDR2 is YYEEEE in the germline V gene. The CDR3 has 14 amino acids. V was shortened by 7 bases and J by 5 bases, with 18 bases between the two germline ends. In DNA form, the CDR3 reads TGTGCCAGCTTCCCCCAGGGTACCCCGTATGGCTACACCTTC. Translating gives CASFPQGTPYGYTF.

This clone occurred a few times. This chain joins TRBV29-1 and TRBJ1-2; TRBD1 aligns across 11 bases. CDR1 and CDR2 (germline): SQVTM, ANQGSEA. The V and J ends lost 4 bases and 2 bases, in that order; junction bases with no gene match: 3. The CDR3 has 14 residues. In DNA, the CDR3 is TGCAGCGTTGCTCGGGACAGGGGGAACTATGGCTACACCTTC. Encoded protein: CSVARDRGNYGYTF.

The genes are TRBV28 and TRBJ2-3; TRBD1 matches 10 bases. This CDR3 has 14 amino acids. V lost 3 bases and J lost 3; bases outside the gene matches: 0. Germline values: CDR1 MDHEN, CDR2 SYDVKM. In nucleotides, the CDR3 is TGTGCCAGCAGTTTGGACAGGGGGACAGATACGCAGTATTTT. Translated: CASSLDRGTDTQYF.

This clone was detected only a few times. The chain combines TRBV5-4 with TRBJ2-1; 9 nucleotides line up with TRBD2. CDR3 length: 15 amino acids. V dropped 2 bases and J dropped 8; count of bases not matched to a gene: 8. In germline, CDR1 is SGHNT, CDR2 YYREEE (reference sequence). CDR3 protein: CASSFGLAGLDEQFF. CDR3 nucleotides: TGTGCCAGCAGCTTCGGGCTAGCGGGACTCGATGAGCAGTTCTTC.

V and J are TRBV29-1 and TRBJ2-3; D unresolved. CDR1 and CDR2 (germline): SQVTM, ANQGSEA. This CDR3 contains 14 residues. V lost 6 bases to trimming and J lost 0 bases, with 13 bases between them. This chain's CDR3 is CSVSSYSSTDTQYF. The DNA for the CDR3 is TGCAGCGTGAGTTCGTACAGCAGCACAGATACGCAGTATTTT.